This T cell receptor (beta chain) stems from a study of T cells in localized non-small cell lung cancer. Sequencing used immunoSEQ multiplex PCR; TCRdb keeps in-frame clones, though not all of them. Found here are almost 40,000 clones, roughly 88% of them singletons; the top ten hold about 6%. V shed 8 bases, J shed 4 bases, and the junction held 8 bases outside the gene matches. The CDR3 length is 13 residues. Germline V gene sequence: CDR1 MNHEY, CDR2 SMNVEV (reference sequence). The specimen comprised peripheral blood mononuclear cells, sampled before any cancer treatment. The chain links TRBV27 to TRBJ2-7, with 7 nucleotides matching TRBD1. The sequence was obtained from a male donor at least 60 years old with stage II lung adenocarcinoma. The CDR3 nucleotides read TGTGCCAGCGGAAGACAGGGACCTTACGAGCAGTACTTC. It translates to CASGRQGPYEQYF.